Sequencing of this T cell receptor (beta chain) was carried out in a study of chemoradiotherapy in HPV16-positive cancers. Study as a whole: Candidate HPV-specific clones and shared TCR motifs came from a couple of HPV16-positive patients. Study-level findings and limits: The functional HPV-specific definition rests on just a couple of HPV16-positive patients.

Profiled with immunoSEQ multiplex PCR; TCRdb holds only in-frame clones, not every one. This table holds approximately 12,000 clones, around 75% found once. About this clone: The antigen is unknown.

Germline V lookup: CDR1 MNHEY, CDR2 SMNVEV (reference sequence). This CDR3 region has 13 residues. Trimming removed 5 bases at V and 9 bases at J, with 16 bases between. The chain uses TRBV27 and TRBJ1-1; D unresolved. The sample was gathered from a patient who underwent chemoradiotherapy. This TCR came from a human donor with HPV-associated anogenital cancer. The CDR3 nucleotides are TGTGCCAGCAGTGTTATAAATAACAAGCAAGCTTTCTTT. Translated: CASSVINNKQAFF.